These T cell receptor beta chains were read from a single sample in a study of cytotoxic CD8 clonotypes in ibrutinib-treated CLL. TCRdb's table, derived via immunoSEQ multiplex PCR, lists solely in-frame clones and lacks some. The table has about 45,000 clones, approximately 65% seen once. The material sequenced was PBMCs, taken after 24 months of ibrutinib treatment. These receptors were obtained from a human donor with chronic lymphocytic leukemia. The CDR3 runs from the conserved cysteine through the conserved F or W. A D gene is named only where the DNA matches it firmly. Size is stated for part of the rows, as once, few or many counts, or as a class when the clone is expanded.

clone size	J gene	V gene	D gene	CDR3 DNA	CDR3 protein
few	TRBJ1-5	TRBV27	NA	TGTGCCAGCAGTAGGGGGACTAATCAGCCCCAGCATTTT	CASSRGTNQPQHF
NA	TRBJ2-4	TRBV15	NA	TGTGCCACCAGCAGAGGGCTCGAGGACAAAAACATTCAGTACTTC	CATSRGLEDKNIQYF
NA	TRBJ1-2	TRBV5-4	NA	TGTGCCAGCAGCTTACTATGGAACTATGGCTACACCTTC	CASSLLWNYGYTF
NA	TRBJ2-1	TRBV7-3	TRBD2	TGTGCCAGCAGCTTATTTAGTCTAGCGGGGGGCTGGAGCTCCTACAATGAGCAGTTCTTC	CASSLFSLAGGWSSYNEQFF
few	TRBJ1-4	TRBV15	NA	TGTGCCACCAGCAGGGACAGAGGAAAACTGTTTTTT	CATSRDRGKLFF
NA	TRBJ2-1	TRBV29-1	TRBD2	TGCAGCGTTGATTCTAGCGGGGTGTACAATGAGCAGTTCTTC	CSVDSSGVYNEQFF
NA	TRBJ2-7	TRBV7-2	NA	TGTGCCAGCAGCGCCGGGACGACCTCAAGCTCCTACGAGCAGTACTTC	CASSAGTTSSSYEQYF
NA	TRBJ1-1	TRBV15	NA	TGTGCCACCAGCGCAGGAGGCAGTCTAGCTGAAGCTTTCTTT	CATSAGGSLAEAFF
once	TRBJ2-7	TRBV5-1	TRBD2	TGCGCCAGCAGCTTTGGCGGGAGCGCGGCCTACGAGCAGTACTTC	CASSFGGSAAYEQYF
NA	TRBJ1-1	TRBV6-6	NA	TGTGCCAGCAGTTACTCCGACCGGGCTGAAGCTTTCTTT	CASSYSDRAEAFF
NA	TRBJ2-7	TRBV28	TRBD2	TGTGCCAGCAGACTAGCGGGAGCGGTCAACGAGCAGTACTTC	CASRLAGAVNEQYF
NA	TRBJ2-7	TRBV28	TRBD1	TGTGCCAGCAGGGACGCGACAGGGTTCGACGAGCAGTACTTC	CASRDATGFDEQYF
NA	TRBJ1-1	TRBV2	NA	TGTGCCAGCAGTCCGGGACGGATGAACACTGAAGCTTTCTTT	CASSPGRMNTEAFF
NA	TRBJ2-1	TRBV7-2	TRBD2	TGTGCCAGCAGCTCCAAAGTACTAGCGGGGAAATACAATGAGCAGTTCTTC	CASSSKVLAGKYNEQFF
NA	TRBJ2-7	TRBV5-8	TRBD2	TGTGCCAGCAGCCCCCTACTAGCGGGAGGCTCCTCGAGCTCCTACGAGCAGTACTTC	CASSPLLAGGSSSSYEQYF
NA	TRBJ1-5	TRBV5-1	TRBD1	TGCGCCAGCAGCACGGGACAGATAAATCAGCCCCAGCATTTT	CASSTGQINQPQHF